This T cell receptor beta chain was profiled in a study of OX40 agonist ivuxolimab in advanced cancers. Notes on the research overall: The costimulatory receptor OX40 (CD134) was targeted by ivuxolimab, a fully human IgG2 agonistic monoclonal antibody. The dose-escalation cohort was 80% to 90% male with a mean age of about 58 years, ranging from roughly 23 to 90. Peripheral TCRbeta sequencing was intended to test whether TCR sequence diversity was altered and clonal T-cell expansion was caused by ivuxolimab. Intravenous ivuxolimab was administered to patients every 2 weeks at six dose levels: 0.01, 0.1, 0.3, 1.5, 3 and 10 mg/kg. The paper reports the monotherapy dose-escalation portion (N = 52 patients) of the phase I ivuxolimab trial. Three dose-escalation patients achieved partial responses, one with hepatocellular carcinoma and two with cutaneous melanoma. Prior anti-PD-1, anti-PD-L1 or anti-CTLA-4 therapy was permitted, and checkpoint inhibitors had been received by approximately 39% of dose-escalation patients. Among the approximately 50 dose-escalation patients, about 20 had hepatocellular carcinoma, 15 or so melanoma, 9 renal cell carcinoma and 9 head and neck cancer.

On this clone: The clone's antigen remains unknown. Base qualities are not recorded, but no much larger clone differs from it by a single base.

The paper as a whole reports these results and caveats: Antigen specificity was not determined for the clonally expanded peripheral T cells. In the 0.1-3.0 mg/kg groups, partial responders were among the patients with the lowest normalized peripheral clonal expansion, particularly in CD8+ T cells. At doses of 0.1 to 3.0 mg/kg, clonal expansion of both CD4+ and CD8+ T cells in blood was seen between baseline and week 6. Low levels of normalized T-cell clonal expansion were also seen in some nonresponding patients. After ivuxolimab, more expanded clones were found on average in CD8+ T cells than in CD4+ T cells.

Patients with a history of autoimmune disease or receiving systemic immunosuppression were excluded from the trial. Peripheral blood for TCR sequencing was collected from all dose cohorts at baseline, on cycle 4 day 1, and on cycle 7 day 1. Samples were obtained from an open-label, multicenter, first-in-human phase I dose-escalation trial of ivuxolimab. The trial enrolled adults with locally advanced or metastatic head and neck squamous cell, hepatocellular, melanoma or renal cell carcinoma. Before TCR sequencing, CD4+ and CD8+ T cells were separately sorted from peripheral blood. Genomic DNA was isolated from the sorted cells so that the TCRbeta CDR3 region could be sequenced. TCRbeta CDR3 regions were sequenced using the immunoSEQ Assay. Here the immuneACCESS table is served through TCRdb, limited to in-frame sequences with V and J called. Missing clones are a known gap in these copies; in checked studies unresolved V genes cover under half, and the rest lacks a known reason. Across this sample there are approximately 60,000 clones, with 87% seen only once. The ten largest clonotypes hold 0.38% of the sample.

CDR1 and CDR2 are drawn from the germline V gene: MNHNS, SASEGT. The cysteine opens and the phenylalanine closes a CDR3 of 13 amino acids. Only the CDR3 DNA stays, 39 bases, in frame from base 1. V is shortened by 6 bases, J by 5 bases, and the region joining them spans 11 bases. The chain was built from TRBV6-1 and TRBJ1-5; the D gene cannot be resolved reliably. The sample was CD4+ or CD8+ T cells sorted from blood, taken in a trial of the OX40 agonist ivuxolimab. This receptor was obtained from an adult with an advanced solid tumor such as melanoma, head and neck, liver or kidney cancer. Here the CDR3 is given as CASSTAFYQPQHF. The DNA sequence follows: TGTGCCAGCAGCACAGCCTTCTATCAGCCCCAGCATTTT.